This T cell receptor beta chain was recorded in a study of PD-L1 blockade in urothelial cancer (dated by TCRdb to the late 2010s). Notes on the research overall: All patients started therapy around 2014 and received atezolizumab 1,200 mg intravenously every 3 weeks. About 90% of the roughly 29 patients were identified as males with urothelial cancer of bladder origin, and a prior smoking history was reported by 18 of 29 patients. An ECOG performance status of 0 or 1 was recorded for the patients, and 0 to 3 prior chemotherapy regimens had been received by the patients. Blood samples were analyzed at 3 weeks after treatment start (second dose) and at 6 weeks after treatment start. Blood samples gave median yields of roughly 150,000 T cells and 80,000 or so unique TCRs, along with a median clonality of around 0.08. The study was an exploratory multi-omic analysis of somatic, immune and clinical correlates of response to PD-L1 blockade with atezolizumab in urothelial cancer. Pretreatment tumor samples, along with matched peripheral blood serially collected before and after atezolizumab treatment, were subjected to TCR sequencing. Progression-free survival longer than 6 months counted as durable clinical benefit, and TCR features were additionally tested against both progression-free and overall survival. Whole exome sequencing and RNA sequencing of pretreatment tumors were performed alongside TCR sequencing in the same patients. About 10 patients achieved durable clinical benefit and around 19 did not. Around 29 patients had pretreatment blood TCR-seq, around 25 had at least one posttreatment blood collection, and around 25 had tumor TCR-seq.

CDR1 and CDR2, looked up from the germline V gene (reference sequence), are SGHAT and FQDESV. Inclusive of the bounding cysteine and phenylalanine, the CDR3 is 15 residues long. The CDR3 DNA has 45 bases and is translated from base 1. V trim: 1 base; J trim: 8 bases; unmatched bases: 8. Synthetic TCR analog templates were spiked into each PCR to estimate absolute template abundance from read counts. Using the immunoSEQ assay, TCRbeta CDR3 regions were amplified from genomic DNA with bias-controlled V and J gene primers. Sequencing of rearranged TCRbeta segments was done at approximately 20X coverage. Per the source publication's procedure: Sequencing errors were corrected by clustering, and CDR3s were annotated against IMGT so that V, D and J genes could be assigned. Downstream analyses used only productive TCRbeta rearrangements, leaving out any out-of-frame or stop-codon sequences. Clonality was calculated as one minus the Shannon entropy normalized by the log of the number of unique productive sequences. Fisher's exact test with Benjamini-Hochberg correction, at a threshold of adjusted p below 0.01, was used to find clones that differed between time points or between blood and tumor. This is the immuneACCESS table as TCRdb keeps it, with only in-frame sequences that have V and J called. A part of the clones is gone; compared with another copy, unresolved V genes explain less than half, and the rest is unexplained. V and J calls and clone size follow that table, whereas D and trimming were derived from the DNA. Across this sample there are under 150,000 clones, with roughly 91% seen only once. The biggest ten clones account for more than 1.5% of the sample.

The time point label, as the study defines it: peripheral blood 6 weeks after treatment start. The cohort comprised fewer than 35 patients with locally advanced or metastatic urothelial carcinoma treated at Memorial Sloan Kettering on a trial protocol. Peripheral blood mononuclear cells were collected pretreatment and during treatment, at between 1 and 8 total time points per patient. The Qiagen DNeasy Blood extraction kit was used to purify genomic DNA from total PBMCs and tumor samples. PBMCs were collected pretreatment and during treatment, and were isolated and stored as previously described. A word on this clone: There is no known antigen for this receptor. Within one base of it there is no much larger clone, and no base qualities were kept.

The full study reports these points: Patients with durable benefit showed greater expansion of tumor-associated TCR clones in peripheral blood 3 weeks after starting treatment (n ≈ 21, p = 0.022). A pretreatment peripheral blood TCR clonality below the median was linked to improved progression-free and overall survival. Because the sample size was small (n of about 27) and many of the analyses were exploratory, the results are meant to be hypothesis-generating.

The receptor comes from a man between 60 and 75 years old with urothelial cancer. The sample here was PBMCs, taken around atezolizumab (anti-PD-L1) treatment. The chain employs TRBV11-1 and TRBJ2-1, and TRBD1 aligns with 7 junction nucleotides. The DNA is TGTGCCAGCAGCTTAGGGGGACAGCCGTCCCATGAGCAGTTCTTC. This translates into CASSLGGQPSHEQFF.